This T cell receptor (beta chain) was documented in a study of T cells after yellow fever vaccination. For the study at large: It was SMART-Seq v4 Ultra Low Input that prepared the fractions with low cell numbers.

TCRdb ran MiXCR on the 5' RACE reads and lists one entry per CDR3 protein. Of around 110,000 distinct CDR3 sequences listed, 6.5% to 9% are singletons. Study-level points and caveats: Most primary-vaccination clones reappeared after the booster (more than 95% CD4, approximately 88% CD8). From the bulk population, abundant clonotypes could contaminate and appear within FACS-sorted repertoires.

This clonotype has a count of ten or more. No antigen is known for it. The source is a man aged 30 to 39 who received the YFV17D yellow fever vaccine. The sample was CD8+ T cells sorted from PBMCs, taken 45 days after the yellow fever booster vaccination.

The CDR3 region has the DNA TGTGCCAGCAGACCACAAGTAGGTGAAGCTTTCTTT. Residues: CASRPQVGEAFF. The chain combines TRBV12-3 or TRBV12-4 with TRBJ1-1; D uncertain. The V end was cut by 6 bases, the J end by 7 bases, with 12 bases between. There are 12 residues in the CDR3.